A selection of T cell receptor beta chains follows, all from one sample in a study of Graves' ophthalmopathy and Graves' hyperthyroidism. TCRdb re-called the multiplex PCR reads with MiXCR, one entry per CDR3 protein. This table has about 180,000 distinct CDR3 sequences, under 40% appearing once. Material for sequencing was peripheral blood. Receptors originate from a woman aged 40 to 55 with Graves' ophthalmopathy. The CDR3 runs from the conserved cysteine through the conserved F or W. Expanded clones get a size class; other rows say once, few or many, or leave the size out.

V	size	length	J	CDR3
TRBV6-1	.	14	TRBJ1-3	CASSPGGQRNTIYF
TRBV9	.	17	TRBJ2-2	CASSASISGSFAGELFF
TRBV28	many	15	TRBJ1-5	CASRNHDRANQPQHF
TRBV7-2	many	15	TRBJ2-7	CASSLQFFREYEQYF
TRBV6-2/TRBV6-3	.	13	TRBJ1-6	CASSYEAETPLHF
TRBV4-3	many	14	TRBJ1-2	CASSQDEGTGGYTF
TRBV2	many	13	TRBJ2-5	CASLREQVETQYF
TRBV12-3/TRBV12-4	.	14	TRBJ2-7	CASSPAAGVYEQYF
TRBV5-1	.	14	TRBJ2-7	CASSLVGRSNEQYF
TRBV7-2	many	13	TRBJ1-2	CASSLYANYGYTF
TRBV6-5	many	12	TRBJ2-7	CASKTGDYEQYF
TRBV19	many	14	TRBJ1-1	CASSRGQLNTEAFF
TRBV3-1	many	15	TRBJ2-5	CASSQEKTSSETQYF
TRBV11-1	many	17	TRBJ2-7	CASSFRGPGQAHYEQYF
TRBV6-5	many	14	TRBJ1-1	CASSPDFVGTEAFF
TRBV7-2	many	17	TRBJ1-5	CASSLGTPGGSNQPQHF
TRBV10-3	.	14	TRBJ1-1	CAISEGGRGTEAFF
TRBV28	many	15	TRBJ1-3	CASSSGGGSGNTIYF
TRBV19	.	15	TRBJ1-2	CASSTKGGFNYGYTF
TRBV6-2/TRBV6-3	.	17	TRBJ1-1	CASSYSSRTRLGTEAFF
TRBV25-1	many	15	TRBJ1-3	CASGPGVISGNTIYF
TRBV19	many	15	TRBJ2-2	CASQNQAANTGELFF
TRBV7-9	.	14	TRBJ2-7	CASSFSGSSAEQYF
TRBV6-2/TRBV6-3	.	12	TRBJ1-1	CASSYMAGDAFF
TRBV11-2	many	16	TRBJ2-2	CASSSRDRDFPGELFF
TRBV27	many	17	TRBJ2-2	CASRTGTGGANTGELFF